This T cell receptor (beta chain) was retrieved from a study of early T cells in non-severe SARS-CoV-2 infection. Whole-study context: Bulk RNA taken from unsorted whole blood was sequenced, leaving chains unpaired. Study outcomes and limitations: Matching results from VDJdb favored anti-spike CD8 responses, leaving private and CD4 specificities undetected.

Germline values: CDR1 SGHTA, CDR2 FQGNSA. Trimming left V 5 bases short and J 2 bases short, with 15 bases between. The CDR3 runs to 15 residues. This clonotype turned up a few times. As yet, its antigen is unknown. Researchers tagged individual cDNA molecules with unique molecular identifiers. TCRdb reanalysed the 5' RACE reads using MiXCR and keeps one entry per CDR3 protein. The sample yields approximately 66,000 distinct CDR3 sequences, approximately 13% seen once. The J gene is TRBJ2-5, the V gene TRBV7-2, with D possibly being TRBD2 (6 bases). Source material: whole blood. The TCR sequence derives from an adult who was a healthcare worker with PCR-confirmed SARS-CoV-2 infection or an uninfected control (not recorded which). The DNA for the CDR3 is TGTGCCAGCAGCCCGCAGATCGGGAGTCAAGAGACCCAGTACTTC. Its protein product is CASSPQIGSQETQYF.